Each of the 5 T cell receptor beta chains below was sequenced from the same sample in a study of lung T cells in sarcoidosis with Löfgren's syndrome. MiXCR, applied by TCRdb to the reads, yields one record per CDR3 protein. The sample contains about 9,400 distinct CDR3 sequences, 15% to 20% of which appear only once. The sample was CD4+ T cells from bronchoalveolar lavage. These receptor sequences come from a human donor with sarcoidosis (Löfgren's syndrome or another form), or a control subject (not recorded which).

Ten or more counts support this clonotype. DNA of the CDR3: TGTGCCAGCAGCCAAGGGACTAGCGGTTACGAGCAGTACTTC. Protein: CASSQGTSGYEQYF. The chain combines TRBV3-1 with TRBJ2-7; TRBD2 matches at 10 bases. The CDR3 totals 14 residues. Germline loops: CDR1 LGHDT, CDR2 YNNKEL (reference sequence). V was clipped by 1 base and J by 4 bases; unmatched bases: 1.

Comments on this clonotype: Mismatch with germline at one junction end may stem from a read error. The chain uses TRBV5-1 and TRBJ2-7, with D maybe TRBD1 (6 bases). The CDR3 extends over 15 amino acids. Germline-derived CDR1 and CDR2 are SGHRS and YFSETQ. CDR3 nucleotides: TGCGCCAGCAGCCGGGACCGATTAAGGGGGTACGAGCGGTACTTC. This encodes CASSRDRLRGYERYF.

This clonotype was recorded a few times. The chain carries TRBV5-1 and TRBJ2-5; D ambiguous. Trimming took 0 bases from V and 1 from J, leaving 7 bases between them. The CDR3 length is 14 residues. Germline V CDR1 and CDR2: SGHRS, YFSETQ. CDR3 sequence reads: CASSLDPSQETQYF. The CDR3 DNA is TGCGCCAGCAGCTTGGACCCCTCCCAAGAGACCCAGTACTTC.

In its sample, this clonotype was seen many times. V usage is TRBV29-1 and J usage is TRBJ1-1; the D gene is possibly TRBD1 (5 bases). V lost 7 bases to trimming and J lost 4 bases, with 19 bases between them. CDR1 and CDR2 from the germline V gene are SQVTM and ANQGSEA. The CDR3 consists of 14 residues. The CDR3 loop is CSADPGTPGTEAFF. In nucleotides, the CDR3 is TGCAGCGCTGATCCCGGGACTCCCGGCACTGAAGCTTTCTTT.

By share, this clonotype counts as medium-sized. CDR3 DNA: TGTGCCAGCAACACAGGGAGAGGCAGCAATCAGCCCCAGCATTTT. Translation: CASNTGRGSNQPQHF. This chain connects TRBV7-2 to TRBJ1-5; tentatively, D is TRBD1 (6 bases). V was cut by 7 bases and J by 1 base, with 14 bases left in between. The CDR3 runs 15 residues. Germline CDR1 SGHTA, CDR2 FQGNSA.